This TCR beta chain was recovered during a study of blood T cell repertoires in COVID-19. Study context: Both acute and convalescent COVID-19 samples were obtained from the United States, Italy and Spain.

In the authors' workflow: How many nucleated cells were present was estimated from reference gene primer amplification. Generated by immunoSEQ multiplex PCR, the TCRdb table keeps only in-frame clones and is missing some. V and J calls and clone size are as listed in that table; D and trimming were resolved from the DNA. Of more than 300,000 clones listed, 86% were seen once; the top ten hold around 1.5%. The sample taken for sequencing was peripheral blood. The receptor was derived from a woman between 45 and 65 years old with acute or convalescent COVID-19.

The CDR3 sequence: CASSFFRAGEGHEQYF. The CDR3 DNA reads TGTGCCAGCAGCTTCTTTAGGGCCGGGGAAGGCCACGAGCAGTACTTC. The chain uses TRBV5-6 and TRBJ2-7, with a tentative D call TRBD2 (5 bases). The germline V gene has CDR1 SGHDT and CDR2 YYEEEE. The CDR3 is 16 residues long. Deletions cut 2 bases from V and 5 bases from J, with 20 bases between.